This T cell receptor (beta chain) stems from a study of blood T cell repertoires in COVID-19. Across the whole study: Acute and convalescent COVID-19 specimens originated in the United States, Italy and Spain. From T cells, B-cell-depleted T cells, or PBMCs came the material, which was cDNA or gDNA.

Original analysis: From reference gene primer amplification, estimates of nucleated cell counts were derived. The repertoire was sequenced with immunoSEQ multiplex PCR; TCRdb's copy has only in-frame clones and lacks some. From that table come the V and J calls and clone size; the DNA was used to work out D and trimming. The sample records over 200,000 clones, 65% to 90% being singletons. Germline CDR1 reads SGHAT; CDR2 reads FQNNGV. This CDR3 is built from 13 residues. V lost 2 bases to trimming and J lost 5 bases, with 10 bases between them. V is TRBV11-2 and J is TRBJ2-7; D may be TRBD1 (5 bases). Sequenced: peripheral blood. This sequence was found in a human donor in a cohort sampled during active COVID-19. CDR3 sequence: CASSLSFRDEQYF. The CDR3 DNA reads TGTGCCAGCAGCTTAAGTTTCAGGGACGAGCAGTACTTC.